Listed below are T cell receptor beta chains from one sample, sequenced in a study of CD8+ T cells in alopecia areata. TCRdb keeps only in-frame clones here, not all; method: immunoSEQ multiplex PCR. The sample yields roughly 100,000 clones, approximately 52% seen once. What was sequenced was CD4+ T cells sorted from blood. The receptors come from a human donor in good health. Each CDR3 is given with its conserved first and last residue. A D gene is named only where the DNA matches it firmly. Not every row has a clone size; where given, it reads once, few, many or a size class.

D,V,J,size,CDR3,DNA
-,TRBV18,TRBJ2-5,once,CASSPPGLQETQYF,TGTGCCAGCTCACCTCCAGGGTTACAAGAGACCCAGTACTTC
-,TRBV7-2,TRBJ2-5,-,CASSLDIIRETQYF,TGTGCCAGCAGCTTAGACATTATCAGAGAGACCCAGTACTTC
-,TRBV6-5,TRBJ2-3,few,CASSYYWAPSTDTQYF,TGTGCCAGCAGTTATTATTGGGCCCCCAGCACAGATACGCAGTATTTT
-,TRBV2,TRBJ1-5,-,CASSDGRGYQPQHF,TGTGCCAGCAGTGACGGCAGGGGTTATCAGCCCCAGCATTTT
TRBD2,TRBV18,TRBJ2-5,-,CASSGGGQETQYF,TGTGCCAGCTCAGGCGGGGGACAAGAGACCCAGTACTTC
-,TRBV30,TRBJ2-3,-,CAWTPRRDTQYF,TGTGCCTGGACCCCACGTCGGGATACGCAGTATTTT
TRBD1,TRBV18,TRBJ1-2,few,CASSPETGGGYGYTF,TGTGCCAGCTCACCAGAGACAGGGGGCGGCTATGGCTACACCTTC
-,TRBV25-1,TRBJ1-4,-,CASSESYRVGEKLFF,TGTGCCAGCAGTGAATCCTACAGGGTCGGTGAAAAACTGTTTTTT
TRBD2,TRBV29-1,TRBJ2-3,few,CSVDGTSGEDTQYF,TGCAGCGTTGACGGGACTAGCGGGGAAGATACGCAGTATTTT
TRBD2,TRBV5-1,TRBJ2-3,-,CASSPPGLAGGSDTQYF,TGCGCCAGCAGCCCACCCGGACTAGCGGGGGGTTCAGATACGCAGTATTTT
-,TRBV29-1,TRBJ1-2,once,CSVDGPYYGYTF,TGCAGCGTTGATGGGCCTTACTATGGCTACACCTTC
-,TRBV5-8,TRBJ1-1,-,CASSLEFGGGTEAFF,TGTGCCAGCAGCTTGGAATTCGGGGGTGGCACTGAAGCTTTCTTT
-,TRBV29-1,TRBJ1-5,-,CSVVAGSNQPQHF,TGCAGCGTTGTCGCGGGTAGCAATCAGCCCCAGCATTTT
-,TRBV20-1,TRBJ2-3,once,CSARQTDTQYF,TGCAGTGCTCGACAGACGGATACGCAGTATTTT
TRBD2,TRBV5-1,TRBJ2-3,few,CASSLAASGAPDTQYF,TGCGCCAGCAGCTTGGCTGCTAGCGGGGCGCCTGATACGCAGTATTTT
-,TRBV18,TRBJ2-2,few,CASSPRGTGELFF,TGTGCCAGCTCACCAAGGGGCACCGGGGAGCTGTTTTTT
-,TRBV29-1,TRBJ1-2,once,CSVGTASYGYTF,TGCAGCGTTGGGACAGCCTCCTATGGCTACACCTTC
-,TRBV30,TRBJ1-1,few,CAWDILENTEAFF,TGTGCCTGGGACATCCTCGAGAACACTGAAGCTTTCTTT
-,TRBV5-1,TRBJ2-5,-,CASSPSTTLETQYF,TGCGCCAGCAGCCCGAGCACAACCTTGGAGACCCAGTACTTC
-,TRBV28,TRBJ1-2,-,CASSLRTVVGYGYTF,TGTGCCAGCAGTTTACGGACGGTCGTCGGCTATGGCTACACCTTC
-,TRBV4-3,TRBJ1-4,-,CASSQDGRGDEKLFF,TGCGCCAGCAGCCAAGATGGCAGGGGTGACGAAAAACTGTTTTTT
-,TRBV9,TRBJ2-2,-,CASSLTRRAVTNTGELFF,TGTGCCAGCAGCCTTACGAGAAGGGCCGTTACGAACACCGGGGAGCTGTTTTTT
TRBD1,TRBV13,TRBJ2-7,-,CASSFGQDLSEQYF,TGTGCCAGCAGCTTCGGACAGGACCTCTCCGAGCAGTACTTC
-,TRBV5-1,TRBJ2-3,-,CASSLERGAGTDTQYF,TGCGCCAGCAGCCTCGAACGGGGGGCGGGCACAGATACGCAGTATTTT
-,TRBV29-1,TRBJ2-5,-,CSVVQRDQETQYF,TGCAGCGTTGTTCAGAGGGACCAAGAGACCCAGTACTTC
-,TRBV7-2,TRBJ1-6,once,CASSPERENNSPLHF,TGTGCCAGCAGCCCCGAGAGGGAAAATAATTCACCCCTCCACTTT
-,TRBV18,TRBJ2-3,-,CASSHDFRTDTQYF,TGTGCCAGCTCGCATGACTTTCGCACAGATACGCAGTATTTT
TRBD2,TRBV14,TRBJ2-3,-,CASSYGLAGGTDTQYF,TGTGCCAGCAGCTACGGACTAGCGGGGGGAACAGATACGCAGTATTTT
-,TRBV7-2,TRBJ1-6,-,CASSFRPGPSNSPLHF,TGTGCCAGCAGCTTCAGACCGGGGCCCAGCAATTCACCCCTCCACTTT
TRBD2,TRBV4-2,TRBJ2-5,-,CASSQGRLARETQYF,TGTGCCAGCAGCCAAGGCCGACTAGCCCGGGAGACCCAGTACTTC
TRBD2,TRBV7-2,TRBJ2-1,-,CASSLQTSGGQHEQFF,TGTGCCAGCAGCTTACAGACTAGCGGGGGGCAGCATGAGCAGTTCTTC
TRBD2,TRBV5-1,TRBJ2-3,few,CASSAILAGGPDTQYF,TGCGCCAGCAGCGCCATCTTAGCGGGGGGGCCCGATACGCAGTATTTT
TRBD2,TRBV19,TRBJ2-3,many,CASSLTSATDTQYF,TGTGCCAGTAGTTTGACTAGCGCCACAGATACGCAGTATTTT
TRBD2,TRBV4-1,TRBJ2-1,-,CASSHPKVVAGGPPHSYNEQFF,TGCGCCAGCAGCCATCCTAAGGTTGTTGCGGGGGGACCTCCCCATTCCTACAATGAGCAGTTCTTC